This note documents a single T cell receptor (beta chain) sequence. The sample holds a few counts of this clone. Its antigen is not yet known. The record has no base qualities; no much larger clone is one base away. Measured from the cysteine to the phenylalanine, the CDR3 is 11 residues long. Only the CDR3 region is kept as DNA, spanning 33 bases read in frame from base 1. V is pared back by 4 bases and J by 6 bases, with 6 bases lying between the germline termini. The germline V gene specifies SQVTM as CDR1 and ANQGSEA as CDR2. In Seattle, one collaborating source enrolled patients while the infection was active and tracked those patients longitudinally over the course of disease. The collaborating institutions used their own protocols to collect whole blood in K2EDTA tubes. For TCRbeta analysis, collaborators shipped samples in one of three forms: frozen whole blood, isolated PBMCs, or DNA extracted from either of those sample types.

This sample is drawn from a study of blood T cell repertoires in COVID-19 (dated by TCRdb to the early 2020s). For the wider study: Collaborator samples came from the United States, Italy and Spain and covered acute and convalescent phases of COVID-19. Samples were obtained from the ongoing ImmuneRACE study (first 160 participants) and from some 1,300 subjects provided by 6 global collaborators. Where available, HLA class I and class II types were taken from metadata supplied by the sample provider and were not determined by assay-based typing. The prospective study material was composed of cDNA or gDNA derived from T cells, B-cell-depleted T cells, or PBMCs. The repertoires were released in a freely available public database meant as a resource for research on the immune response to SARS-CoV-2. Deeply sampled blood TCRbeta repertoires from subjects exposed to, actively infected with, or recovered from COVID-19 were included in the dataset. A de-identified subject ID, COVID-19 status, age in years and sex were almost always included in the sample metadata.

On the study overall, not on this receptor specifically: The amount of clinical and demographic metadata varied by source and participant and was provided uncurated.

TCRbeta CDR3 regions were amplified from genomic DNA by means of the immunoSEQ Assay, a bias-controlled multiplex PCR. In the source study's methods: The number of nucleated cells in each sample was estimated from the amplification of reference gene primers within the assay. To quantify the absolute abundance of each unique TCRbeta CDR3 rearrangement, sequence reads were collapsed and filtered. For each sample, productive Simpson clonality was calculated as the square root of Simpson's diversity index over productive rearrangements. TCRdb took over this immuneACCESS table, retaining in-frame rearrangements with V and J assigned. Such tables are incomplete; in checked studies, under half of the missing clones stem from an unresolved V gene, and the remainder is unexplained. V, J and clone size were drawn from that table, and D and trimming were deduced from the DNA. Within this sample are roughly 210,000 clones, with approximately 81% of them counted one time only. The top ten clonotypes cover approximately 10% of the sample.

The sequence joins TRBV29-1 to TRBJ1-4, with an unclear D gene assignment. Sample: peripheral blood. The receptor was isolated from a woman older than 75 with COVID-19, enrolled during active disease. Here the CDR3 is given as CSVVSDEKLFF. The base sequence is TGCAGCGTTGTCTCCGATGAAAAACTGTTTTTT.